This T cell receptor beta chain was sequenced for a study of blood T cell repertoires in COVID-19. Overall study context: Spain, Italy and the United States supplied samples that represented acute and convalescent COVID-19. PBMCs, B-cell-depleted T cells, or T cells provided the cDNA or gDNA that made up the material.

Germline V gives CDR1 SEHNR, CDR2 FQNEAQ (reference sequence). Trimming pared 2 bases from V and 9 bases from J, leaving 14 bases between. The CDR3 is made up of 14 amino acids. This clone was detected a few times. Per the original methods: Reference gene primer amplification gave estimated nucleated cell counts. The repertoire was sequenced with immunoSEQ multiplex PCR; TCRdb's copy has only in-frame clones and lacks some. V and J calls and clone size come straight from that table; D and trimming were deduced from the DNA. Of roughly 140,000 clones listed, roughly 80% are singletons. What was sequenced was peripheral blood. The receptor was isolated from a man in his 70s who had recovered from COVID-19. The V gene is TRBV7-9, the J gene TRBJ1-5; unclear D gene. CDR3 region: CASSLLACLGPQHF. CDR3 in DNA: TGTGCCAGCAGCTTATTAGCCTGTCTAGGGCCCCAGCATTTT.